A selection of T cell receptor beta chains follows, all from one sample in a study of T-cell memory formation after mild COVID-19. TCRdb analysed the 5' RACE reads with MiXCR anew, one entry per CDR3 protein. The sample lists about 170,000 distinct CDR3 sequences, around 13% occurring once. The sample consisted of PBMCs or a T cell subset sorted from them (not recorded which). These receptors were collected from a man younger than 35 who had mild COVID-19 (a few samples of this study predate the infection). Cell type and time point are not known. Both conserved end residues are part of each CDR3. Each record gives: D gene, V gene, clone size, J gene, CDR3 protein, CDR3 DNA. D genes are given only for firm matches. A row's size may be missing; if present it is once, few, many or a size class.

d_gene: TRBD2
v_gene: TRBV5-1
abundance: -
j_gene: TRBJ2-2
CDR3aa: CASSRQTSGGDTGELFF
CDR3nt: TGCGCCAGCAGCCGACAGACTAGCGGGGGAGACACCGGGGAGCTGTTTTTT

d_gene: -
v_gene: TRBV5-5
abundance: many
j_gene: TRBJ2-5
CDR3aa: CASSPGLTETQYF
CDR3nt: TGTGCCAGCAGCCCGGGCCTTACGGAGACCCAGTACTTC

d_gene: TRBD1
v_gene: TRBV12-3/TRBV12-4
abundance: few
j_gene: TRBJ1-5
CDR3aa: CASSSDRGYDQPQHF
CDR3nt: TGTGCCAGCAGTTCGGACAGGGGATATGATCAGCCCCAGCATTTT

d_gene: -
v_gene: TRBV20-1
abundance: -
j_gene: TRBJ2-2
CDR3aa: CSVPVGTNTGELFF
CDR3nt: TGCAGTGTTCCCGTAGGGACAAACACCGGGGAGCTGTTTTTT

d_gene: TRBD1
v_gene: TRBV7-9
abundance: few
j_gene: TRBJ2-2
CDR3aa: CASSAPTGINTGELFF
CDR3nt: TGTGCCAGCAGCGCACCGACAGGGATTAACACCGGGGAGCTGTTTTTT

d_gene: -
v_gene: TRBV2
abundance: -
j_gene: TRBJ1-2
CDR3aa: CASVGDGLGGYTF
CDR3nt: TGTGCCAGCGTCGGGGACGGACTCGGGGGCTACACCTTC

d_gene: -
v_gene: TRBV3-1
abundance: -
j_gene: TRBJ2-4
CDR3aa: CASSPLSSPSRIQYF
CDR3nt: TGTGCCAGCAGCCCCCTAAGCAGCCCGAGTAGGATTCAGTACTTC

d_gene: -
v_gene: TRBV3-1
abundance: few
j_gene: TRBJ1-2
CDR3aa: CASSPLAAGTIYGYTF
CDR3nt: TGTGCCAGCAGCCCCTTAGCCGCGGGGACTATCTATGGCTACACCTTC

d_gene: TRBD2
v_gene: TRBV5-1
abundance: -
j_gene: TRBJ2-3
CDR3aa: CASTPRAGGVVASTDTQYF
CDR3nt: TGCGCCAGCACCCCGAGAGCGGGGGGAGTCGTAGCTAGCACAGATACGCAGTATTTT

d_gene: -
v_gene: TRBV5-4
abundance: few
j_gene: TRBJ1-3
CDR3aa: CASSSGGTTSGNTIYF
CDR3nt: TGTGCCAGCAGCTCTGGAGGGACTACTTCTGGAAACACCATATATTTT

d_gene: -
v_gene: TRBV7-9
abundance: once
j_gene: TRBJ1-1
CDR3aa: CAWKQEQAFF
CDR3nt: TGTGCCTGGAAACAGGAGCAAGCTTTCTTT

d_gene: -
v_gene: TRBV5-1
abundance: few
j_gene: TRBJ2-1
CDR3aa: CASSLAGNDEQFF
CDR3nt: TGCGCCAGCAGCTTGGCGGGTAACGATGAGCAGTTCTTC

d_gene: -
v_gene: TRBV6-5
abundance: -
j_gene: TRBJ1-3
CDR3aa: CASSTGGARSGNTIYF
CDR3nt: TGTGCCAGCAGTACCGGAGGGGCCCGGTCTGGAAACACCATATATTTT

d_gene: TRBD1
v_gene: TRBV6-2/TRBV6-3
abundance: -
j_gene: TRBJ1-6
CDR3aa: CASSQRQGAIDSPLHF
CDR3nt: TGTGCCAGCAGTCAACGACAGGGGGCAATTGATTCACCCCTCCACTTT